The T cell receptor (beta chain) under discussion was sequenced for a study of blood T cell repertoires in COVID-19. Turning to the study itself: T cells, B-cell-depleted T cells, or PBMCs provided the cDNA or gDNA that served as material.

Original processing notes: Amplification of reference gene primers was used by the study to estimate nucleated cell counts. Only in-frame clones appear in the TCRdb table, and some are missing; sequencing was by immunoSEQ multiplex PCR. V, J and clone size are taken as reported in that table, and D and trimming were inferred from the DNA itself. This sample has some 100,000 clones, with about 91% found just once. In germline, CDR1 is KGHSH, CDR2 LQKENI. Trimming left V 3 bases short and J 1 base short, with 15 bases between. There are 17 residues in the CDR3. This chain links TRBV18 with TRBJ2-2, with D possibly matching TRBD1 (8 bases). The clonotype was recovered from a human donor in a cohort sampled during active COVID-19. Sequencing input: peripheral blood. CDR3 in DNA: TGTGCCAGCTCACCCCGGGGGGACAGGAGGAACACCGGGGAGCTGTTTTTT. Translation gives CASSPRGDRRNTGELFF.